A single sample is the source of the 28 T cell receptor beta chains below, sequenced in a study of shared clonotypes between healthy human individuals. Profiling relied on immunoSEQ multiplex PCR, and the TCRdb table lists in-frame clones only, not all of them. The data contain 2 million to 3 million clones, 90% to 95% of them singletons. Sequences were obtained from naive CD4+ T cells sorted from blood. As to subset: CD45RA+ positively selected. The receptors come from a man aged 18-30 years in good health.

The rearrangement links TRBV2 to TRBJ1-6; tentative D call: TRBD1 (6 bases). Germline-derived CDR1 and CDR2 are SNHLY and FYNNEI. This CDR3 has 14 amino acids. The ends were cut back, 6 bases at V and 9 bases at J, with 15 bases in the middle. Written as DNA, the CDR3 is TGTGCCAGCAGCCCACAGGGAATCTCTTCACCCCTCCACTTT. It translates to CASSPQGISSPLHF. The full variable domain, rest sourced from reference TRBV2 and TRBJ1-6, is EPEVTQTPSHQVTQMGQEVILRCVPISNHLYFYWYRQILGQKVEFLVSFYNNEISEKSEIFDDQFSVERPDGSNFTLKIRSTKLEDSAMYFCASSPQGISSPLHFGNGTRLTVT.

V and J are TRBV5-4 and TRBJ2-1, with 7 positions matching TRBD2. Trimming at V came to 1 base and at J to 7 bases, leaving 8 bases not matched to a gene. This CDR3 comprises 15 residues. Germline V gene sequence: CDR1 SGHNT, CDR2 YYREEE (reference sequence). The CDR3 sequence: CASSLWTRERNEQFF. CDR3 DNA sequence: TGTGCCAGCAGCTTGTGGACTAGAGAGAGGAATGAGCAGTTCTTC.

Remarks on this clone: The identical CDR3 is also encoded by other nucleotide sequences in the sample. The rearrangement uses TRBV5-1 and TRBJ1-1; D gene uncertain. This CDR3 has 13 amino acids. Germline V gene sequence: CDR1 SGHRS, CDR2 YFSETQ. With 3 bases removed from V and 1 base from J, the gap between germline ends came to 7 bases. The CDR3 nucleotides are TGCGCCAGCAGCTCCGAACCGAACACTGAAGCTTTCTTT. The encoded protein is CASSSEPNTEAFF. The whole variable domain, filled in from reference TRBV5-1 and TRBJ1-1, reads KAGVTQTPRYLIKTRGQQVTLSCSPISGHRSVSWYQQTPGQGLQFLFEYFSETQRNKGNFPGRFSGRQFSNSRSEMNVSTLELGDSALYLCASSSEPNTEAFFGQGTRLTVV.

This clone was detected only once. The gene calls are TRBV29-1 and TRBJ1-1; D uncertain. The V gene lost 8 bases and the J gene lost 2 bases, with 21 bases spanning the gap. Germline V gene data show CDR1 as SQVTM and CDR2 as ANQGSEA. This CDR3 region has 15 residues. The CDR3 region is CSSPRRAPFNTEAFF. CDR3 DNA: TGCAGCTCCCCACGGCGGGCCCCTTTCAACACTGAAGCTTTCTTT.

J is TRBJ2-3 and V is TRBV18; D ambiguous. Germline V CDR1 and CDR2: KGHSH, LQKENI. Trimming left V 2 bases short and J 2 bases short, with 11 bases between. CDR3 length: 15 amino acids. The CDR3 protein is CASSPDGLTTDTQYF. The CDR3 bases are TGTGCCAGCTCACCAGACGGATTGACCACAGATACGCAGTATTTT.

The chain uses TRBV9 and TRBJ2-7; TRBD1 matches at 9 bases. Unmatched junction bases numbered 11, after V lost 5 bases and J lost 2 bases. CDR1 SGDLS and CDR2 YYNGEE come from the germline V gene. The CDR3 covers 16 residues. The CDR3 region is CASRATTGGLPYEQYF. DNA of the CDR3: TGTGCCAGCAGAGCCACTACAGGGGGCCTGCCCTACGAGCAGTACTTC.

This clone occurred once. The V gene is TRBV6-1, the J gene TRBJ2-1, with D perhaps TRBD2 (5 bases). The V end was cut by 5 bases, the J end by 2 bases, with 13 bases between. Germline lookup yields CDR1 MNHNS and CDR2 SASEGT. CDR3 length equals 15 residues. CDR3 region: CASSKGLAAYNEQFF. The CDR3 DNA is TGTGCCAGCAGTAAAGGGCTAGCTGCCTACAATGAGCAGTTCTTC.

This chain joins TRBV5-1 and TRBJ2-1; D may be TRBD2 (6 bases). V lost 4 bases and J lost 1, with 12 bases in between. The CDR3 is 15 amino acids. Germline V gene lookup returns CDR1 SGHRS and CDR2 YFSETQ. The DNA for the CDR3 is TGCGCCAGCAGCCAGGGACTGCAATCCTACAATGAGCAGTTCTTC. Translating it yields CASSQGLQSYNEQFF.

The V call is TRBV7-9, the J call TRBJ1-3; D remains ambiguous. Trimming took 5 bases from V and 0 from J, leaving 14 bases between them. Germline V gene sequence: CDR1 SEHNR, CDR2 FQNEAQ (reference sequence). The CDR3 is made up of 16 amino acids. The DNA of the CDR3 is TGTGCCAGCAGCCCGTCCAGGCCCGACTCTGGAAACACCATATATTTT. It codes for CASSPSRPDSGNTIYF. Supplemented by reference TRBV7-9 and TRBJ1-3, the full variable domain reads DTGVSQNPRHKITKRGQNVTFRCDPISEHNRLYWYRQTLGQGPEFLTYFQNEAQLEKSRLLSDRFSAERPKGSFSTLEIQRTEQGDSAMYLCASSPSRPDSGNTIYFGEGSWLTVV.

This clone was seen once. The chain carries TRBV7-2 and TRBJ2-7, with 7 bases that match TRBD2. The trim removed 1 base at V and 7 bases at J, leaving 10 bases unmatched. Germline CDR1 is SGHTA and CDR2 is FQGNSA. This CDR3 region has 15 residues. The chain's CDR3 is CASSLVLEPRGEQYF. The CDR3 nucleotides read TGTGCCAGCAGCTTAGTACTCGAACCGCGGGGGGAGCAGTACTTC. Complete variable domain (other parts from reference TRBV7-2 and TRBJ2-7): GAGVSQSPSNKVTEKGKDVELRCDPISGHTALYWYRQSLGQGLEFLIYFQGNSAPDKSGLPSDRFSAERTGGSVSTLTIQRTQQEDSAVYLCASSLVLEPRGEQYFGPGTRLTVT.

This chain links TRBV28 with TRBJ2-7; 9 bases are a match to TRBD1. The J segment lost 5 bases and the V segment lost 4 bases, leaving 6 bases of the junction unmatched. The CDR3 has 14 amino acids. In germline, CDR1 is MDHEN, CDR2 SYDVKM. For the CDR3, the DNA is TGTGCCAGCAGTTGGGTGGACAGGGGAGACGAGCAGTACTTC. Encoded protein: CASSWVDRGDEQYF.

V gene TRBV7-2 combines with J gene TRBJ1-3; D uncertain. The V gene's germline CDR1 is SGHTA and CDR2 FQGNSA. The CDR3 consists of 15 residues. The V and J ends lost 4 bases and 0 bases respectively, with 10 bases between them. The CDR3 nucleotides are TGTGCCAGCAGCTCCGCCCCCTTCTCTGGAAACACCATATATTTT. This translates into CASSSAPFSGNTIYF. Supplemented by reference TRBV7-2 and TRBJ1-3, the full variable domain reads GAGVSQSPSNKVTEKGKDVELRCDPISGHTALYWYRQSLGQGLEFLIYFQGNSAPDKSGLPSDRFSAERTGGSVSTLTIQRTQQEDSAVYLCASSSAPFSGNTIYFGEGSWLTVV.

The chain recombines TRBV1 with TRBJ1-6. TRBV1 is a known pseudogene. This CDR3 contains 16 residues. As DNA, the CDR3 is TGCACCAGCAGTCAACTGCACCTGTGGGGTAATTCACCCCTCCACTTT. Translation gives CTSSQLHLWGNSPLHF.

The V and J genes are TRBV10-3 and TRBJ2-2; TRBD2 is a possible D gene (6 bases). The CDR3 is 12 residues long. Trimming cost V 8 bases and J 6 bases, with 10 bases left between them. Germline CDR1 and CDR2: ENHRY and SYGVKD. The CDR3 DNA reads TGTGCCATCGGCCGGGGGTCCGGGGAGCTGTTTTTT. It translates to CAIGRGSGELFF.

The chain recombines TRBV28 with TRBJ2-3; 8 positions match TRBD1. V was clipped by 3 bases and J by 4 bases; unmatched bases: 6. The CDR3 extends over 15 amino acids. Germline V gene sequence: CDR1 MDHEN, CDR2 SYDVKM. CDR3 amino acids: CASSFVTGGSDTQYF. CDR3 sequence (DNA): TGTGCCAGCAGTTTCGTTACAGGGGGTTCAGATACGCAGTATTTT.

This chain connects TRBV18 to TRBJ2-5; D remains ambiguous. The better agreement between TRBJ2-7 and the DNA end casts doubt on the J call. This CDR3 is 16 amino acids long. Germline V gene lookup returns CDR1 KGHSH and CDR2 LQKENI. CDR3 residues: CASSPSRAANSYEQYF. CDR3 in DNA: TGTGCCAGCTCACCATCGCGCGCCGCCAACTCCTACGAGCAGTACTTC.

This clone was detected once. The V gene is TRBV6-1, the J gene TRBJ2-7; 8 bases map to TRBD2. Germline V CDR1 and CDR2: MNHNS, SASEGT. V trimming: 9 bases; J trimming: 4 bases; junction bases outside the gene matches: 8. CDR3 size: 13 residues. CDR3 amino acids: CASKRLAQYEQYF. The CDR3 DNA is TGTGCCAGTAAAAGACTAGCGCAGTACGAGCAGTACTTC.

The chain uses TRBV7-8 and TRBJ1-6; D unclear. Looked up from germline, CDR1 is SGHVS and CDR2 is FQNEAQ. Trimming left V 4 bases short and J 7 bases short, with 20 bases between. The CDR3 is 17 residues long. The DNA for the CDR3 is TGTGCCAGCAGCTACTACATCCCGGCAGGTGGGAATTCACCCCTCCACTTT. Encoded protein: CASSYYIPAGGNSPLHF.

The rearrangement joins TRBV6-1 to TRBJ1-2; D possibly corresponds to TRBD1 (5 bases). CDR1 is MNHNS and CDR2 is SASEGT in the germline V gene. CDR3 length equals 15 residues. V was clipped by 1 base and J by 2 bases, with 11 bases between them. In DNA form, the CDR3 reads TGTGCCAGCAGTGAAGGTGGGGGAGCCAACTATGGCTACACCTTC. Its translation: CASSEGGGANYGYTF.

The chain recombines TRBV9 with TRBJ2-2; no definite D call. V dropped 4 bases and J dropped 2 bases, with 15 bases sitting between them. This CDR3 contains 16 residues. CDR1 is SGDLS and CDR2 is YYNGEE in the germline V gene. The CDR3 DNA sequence: TGTGCCAGCAGCCGGGCGTCGTCAGGTAACACCGGGGAGCTGTTTTTT. Its protein product is CASSRASSGNTGELFF. Looking up the rest from reference TRBV9 and TRBJ2-2 gives the full variable domain: DSGVTQTPKHLITATGQRVTLRCSPRSGDLSVYWYQQSLDQGLQFLIQYYNGEERAKGNILERFSAQQFPDLHSELNLSSLELGDSALYFCASSRASSGNTGELFFGEGSRLTVL.

This rearrangement joins TRBV7-2 to TRBJ2-7, with 10 bases identical to TRBD1. Germline V lookup: CDR1 SGHTA, CDR2 FQGNSA. The CDR3 spans 15 residues. V gave up 3 bases and J gave up 5 bases; unmatched junction bases: 7. The CDR3 DNA reads TGTGCCAGCAGCTTCAGGCGGGACAGGGGTAACGAGCAGTACTTC. Residues: CASSFRRDRGNEQYF.

This clone was seen only a few times. The chain combines TRBV27 with TRBJ1-6, with D perhaps matching TRBD1 (6 bases). V was pared by 3 bases and J by 14 bases, with 14 bases between. CDR1 and CDR2 from the germline V gene are MNHEY and SMNVEV (reference sequence). This CDR3 region has 13 residues. The CDR3 coding sequence is TGTGCCAGCAGTTTCCAGGGGTTGGAGGCCCTCCACTTT. Protein product: CASSFQGLEALHF.

The chain links TRBV10-3 to TRBJ2-7; the D is unclear. Deletions cut 6 bases from V and 5 bases from J, with 14 bases between. Germline CDR1 is ENHRY and CDR2 is SYGVKD. CDR3 length equals 13 residues. The CDR3 region has the DNA TGTGCCATCAGAGATGCTTACCTGGACGAGCAGTACTTC. It encodes CAIRDAYLDEQYF.

The chain couples TRBV6-4 to TRBJ1-5; 7 bases are a match to TRBD1. Germline V gene data show CDR1 as MRHNA and CDR2 as SNTAGT. V lost 6 bases to trimming and J lost 0 bases; unmatched junction nucleotides: 5. The CDR3 extends over 15 amino acids. CDR3 sequence reads: CASREQGNSNQPQHF. The DNA of the CDR3 is TGTGCCAGCAGAGAACAGGGGAATAGCAATCAGCCCCAGCATTTT.

The chain combines TRBV11-2 with TRBJ2-5; 14 nucleotides align to TRBD2. CDR3 length: 17 amino acids. Germline CDR1 and CDR2: SGHAT and FQNNGV. Trimming removed 5 bases from V and 5 bases from J; junction bases left unmatched: 10. CDR3 sequence (DNA): TGTGCCAGCAGCCGGGGGACTAGCGGGAGTAGTACGGAGACCCAGTACTTC. Residues: CASSRGTSGSSTETQYF.

CDR3 region: CASSKVRAGPRDTQYF. The CDR3, as DNA: TGTGCCAGCAGCAAAGTTAGGGCAGGGCCCAGGGATACGCAGTATTTT. The chain links TRBV21-1 to TRBJ2-3; no check of the table's D call, TRBD1, against the DNA was made. TRBV21-1 is deemed a pseudogene. This CDR3 has 16 amino acids.

The chain links TRBV30 to TRBJ2-7; TRBD2 aligns across 9 bases. Germline values: CDR1 GTSNPN, CDR2 SVGIG (reference sequence). J lost 6 bases, V lost 3 bases, and 15 bases had no gene match. The CDR3 sequence is 16 residues long. CDR3 sequence: CAWSPRFSGSFSEQYF. CDR3 nucleotides: TGTGCCTGGAGCCCAAGATTTAGCGGGAGTTTCTCCGAGCAGTACTTC.

This clone appeared a single time. This rearrangement joins TRBV18 to TRBJ2-7, with a possible D match to TRBD1 (6 bases). Looked up from germline, CDR1 is KGHSH and CDR2 is LQKENI. Trimming left V 5 bases short and J 5 bases short, with 16 bases between. The CDR3 runs to 14 residues. The CDR3 nucleotides are TGTGCCAGCTCATACGGACAGAGCCCTGACGAGCAGTACTTC. Translation gives CASSYGQSPDEQYF.